One sample yielded the 22 T cell receptor beta chains listed below, sequenced in a study of blood T cell repertoires in COVID-19 (dated by TCRdb to 2020 to 2022). Library construction relied on the immunoSEQ multiplex PCR assay. In its TCRdb copy, this immuneACCESS table keeps in-frame sequences only and misses some clones. Where compared with another copy, unresolved V genes explain less than half of these, and the others have no known cause. In this sample the table shows about 270,000 clones, around 85% of which occur a single time. The ten largest clones represent 9.5% to 12% of the sample. Sequencing used peripheral blood. These receptors were collected from a woman aged 70-85 years with acute or convalescent COVID-19.

V gene TRBV2 combines with J gene TRBJ1-1, with D uncertain. The CDR3 length is 15 residues. V was cut by 8 bases and J by 0 bases, with 16 bases left in between. Germline V CDR1 and CDR2: SNHLY, FYNNEI. CDR3 protein: CASSGFLAMNTEAFF. The CDR3 region has the DNA TGTGCCAGCTCGGGTTTCCTGGCCATGAACACTGAAGCTTTCTTT. Variable domain in full (rest from reference TRBV2 and TRBJ1-1): EPEVTQTPSHQVTQMGQEVILRCVPISNHLYFYWYRQILGQKVEFLVSFYNNEISEKSEIFDDQFSVERPDGSNFTLKIRSTKLEDSAMYFCASSGFLAMNTEAFFGQGTRLTVV.

The chain links TRBV5-1 to TRBJ2-1; 9 bases align to TRBD1. Germline CDR1 and CDR2: SGHRS and YFSETQ. J gave up 6 bases and V 7 bases, and 5 bases lay outside the gene matches. The CDR3 is made up of 13 amino acids. As DNA, the CDR3 is TGCGCCAGCTGGGGGACAGGGACCAATGAGCAGTTCTTC. This translates into CASWGTGTNEQFF.

V is TRBV7-9 and J is TRBJ1-1, with D possibly matching TRBD1 (6 bases). The V and J ends lost 0 bases and 8 bases respectively, with 16 bases between them. Looked up from germline, CDR1 is SEHNR and CDR2 is FQNEAQ (reference sequence). The CDR3 spans 15 residues. The CDR3, as DNA: TGTGCCAGCAGCTTAGCGCCTGTCTCAGGGACAGAAGCTTTCTTT. Translation gives CASSLAPVSGTEAFF.

The V call is TRBV5-4, the J call TRBJ2-6; 7 nucleotides agree with TRBD2. The CDR3 contains 15 residues. Germline CDR1 is SGHNT and CDR2 is YYREEE (reference sequence). Trimming cost V 6 bases and J 9 bases; bases outside gene matches: 12. The CDR3: CASNTQGGGFNVLTF. The CDR3 nucleotides read TGTGCCAGCAATACCCAGGGCGGGGGTTTCAACGTCCTGACTTTC.

The rearrangement joins TRBV10-2 to TRBJ2-7; weak D call: TRBD2 (7 bases). The CDR3 consists of 14 residues. The V gene's germline CDR1 is WSHSY and CDR2 SAAADI. Trimming shortened V by 11 bases and J by 1 base, and 18 bases separated the two germline ends. The CDR3 DNA sequence: TGCGCCGCGGGGCAGGGAGGGGGGTCCTACGAGCAGTACTTC. It specifies CAAGQGGGSYEQYF.

This clone was found once. The rearrangement joins TRBV20-1 to TRBJ2-5; 8 positions match TRBD2. This CDR3 spans 15 amino acids. Unmatched junction bases numbered 8, after V lost 3 bases and J lost 2 bases. The germline CDR1 and CDR2 sequences are DFQATT and SNEGSKA (reference sequence). The CDR3 coding sequence is TGCAGTGCTAGTAGTCCTAGCGGGTTTCAAGAGACCCAGTACTTC. It yields the protein CSASSPSGFQETQYF.

V is TRBV6-5 and J is TRBJ1-6; TRBD1 aligns across 7 bases. Germline V gene data show CDR1 as MNHEY and CDR2 as SVGAGI. The CDR3 spans 14 residues. The V and J ends lost 6 bases and 6 bases, in that order; junction bases with no gene match: 5. CDR3 amino acids: CASSQGGLNSPLHF. The CDR3 nucleotides read TGTGCCAGCAGCCAAGGGGGCCTTAATTCACCCCTCCACTTT.

The genes are TRBV5-4 and TRBJ2-1, with D possibly TRBD2 on 7 matching bases. Deletions cut 4 bases from V and 7 bases from J, with 21 bases between. The CDR3 is 16 amino acids. Germline V gene lookup returns CDR1 SGHNT and CDR2 YYREEE (reference sequence). The chain's CDR3 is CASSPTWGGAYNEQFF. The CDR3 nucleotides are TGTGCCAGCAGCCCCACATGGGGGGGGGCATATAATGAGCAGTTCTTC.

The chain carries TRBV6-2 or TRBV6-3 and TRBJ2-1, with 10 bases identical to TRBD1. There are 15 residues in the CDR3. Germline V gives CDR1 MNHEY, CDR2 SVGEGT. The trim removed 4 bases at V and 7 bases at J, leaving 7 bases unmatched. The CDR3 nucleotides are TGTGCCAGCAGTTTGACAGGGGGCGCGGGGAATGAGCAGTTCTTC. Amino acids: CASSLTGGAGNEQFF.

The genes are TRBV6-4 and TRBJ2-2; 9 bases are shared with TRBD1. The CDR3 loop spans 16 amino acids. Unmatched junction bases numbered 4, after V lost 5 bases and J lost 0 bases. From germline, CDR1 is MRHNA and CDR2 SNTAGT. CDR3 DNA: TGTGCCAGCAGTCCTGGGACAGGGACGAACACCGGGGAGCTGTTTTTT. This gives the protein CASSPGTGTNTGELFF.

The CDR3 sequence: CASSNRDSTTDTQYF. The CDR3 region has the DNA TGTGCCAGTAGTAACCGGGACAGTACAACAGATACGCAGTATTTT. The chain combines TRBV19 with TRBJ2-3; the match to TRBD1 covers 7 bases. The CDR3 is made up of 15 amino acids. V shed 4 bases and J 3 bases; nucleotides not matched to a gene: 7. Germline loops: CDR1 LNHDA, CDR2 SQIVND (reference sequence). The variable domain in full, completed from reference TRBV19 and TRBJ2-3, reads DGGITQSPKYLFRKEGQNVTLSCEQNLNHDAMYWYRQDPGQGLRLIYYSQIVNDFQKGDIAEGYSVSREKKESFPLTVTSAQKNPTAFYLCASSNRDSTTDTQYFGPGTRLTVL.

The chain is built from TRBV5-8 and TRBJ1-6, with TRBD1 identical over 9 bases. Trimming removed 1 base from V and 6 bases from J; junction bases left unmatched: 8. CDR1 is SGHTS, CDR2 YDEGEE, per germline. The CDR3 consists of 17 residues. The CDR3 region has the DNA TGTGCCAGCAGCTTGATTGTGGGACAGGGCATTAATTCACCCCTCCACTTT. It yields the protein CASSLIVGQGINSPLHF.

The J gene is TRBJ1-1, the V gene TRBV5-1, with a possible D match to TRBD1 (5 bases). Looked up from germline, CDR1 is SGHRS and CDR2 is YFSETQ. Trimming stripped 1 base from V and 6 bases from J, with 13 bases between. The CDR3 runs to 14 residues. Here the CDR3 reads CASSLRLGGAEAFF. CDR3 bases: TGCGCCAGCAGCTTGCGGCTTGGAGGGGCTGAAGCTTTCTTT.

CDR3 loop: CATSRGRQGTYEQYF. CDR3 nucleotides: TGTGCCACCAGCAGAGGACGACAGGGAACCTACGAGCAGTACTTC. The chain is built from TRBV15 and TRBJ2-7, with TRBD1 matching 7 bases. The CDR3 runs 15 residues. The V segment lost 1 base and the J segment 2 bases; nucleotides outside the gene matches: 5. Germline-derived CDR1 and CDR2 are LNHNV and YYDKDF (reference sequence).

The CDR3 DNA reads TGCGCCAGCAGTGAAGGCTGGAGCTCCTACAATGAGCAGTTCTTC. Translated: CASSEGWSSYNEQFF. This chain joins TRBV10-2 and TRBJ2-1; D call uncertain. CDR3 length equals 15 residues. Germline-derived CDR1 and CDR2 are WSHSY and SAAADI. Trimming left V 3 bases short and J 0 bases short, with 9 bases between.

The chain links TRBV5-1 to TRBJ1-1; no definite D call. Trimming took off 4 bases at V and 2 bases at J, with 6 bases between the two ends. Germline CDR1 SGHRS, CDR2 YFSETQ. This CDR3 comprises 12 residues. Here the CDR3 reads CASSATNTEAFF. For the CDR3, the DNA is TGCGCCAGCAGCGCAACAAACACTGAAGCTTTCTTT. Together with reference TRBV5-1 and TRBJ1-1, the CDR3 gives the full variable domain: KAGVTQTPRYLIKTRGQQVTLSCSPISGHRSVSWYQQTPGQGLQFLFEYFSETQRNKGNFPGRFSGRQFSNSRSEMNVSTLELGDSALYLCASSATNTEAFFGQGTRLTVV.

This clone was observed a few times. The rearrangement links TRBV2 to TRBJ1-1; a possible D gene is TRBD1 (5 bases). From germline, CDR1 is SNHLY and CDR2 FYNNEI. V shed 5 bases and J shed 7 bases, with 8 bases lying between them. This CDR3 spans 11 amino acids. The CDR3, as DNA: TGTGCCAGCAGTCCCAGGGATGAAGCTTTCTTT. This gives the protein CASSPRDEAFF.

The rearrangement links TRBV7-8 to TRBJ1-1, with a possible D match to TRBD1 (6 bases). This CDR3 has 13 residues. The germline V gene encodes CDR1 SGHVS and CDR2 FQNEAQ. The ends were cut back, 3 bases at V and 6 bases at J, with 11 bases in the middle. The CDR3 nucleotides read TGTGCCAGCAGCTTCAGGGGAGGGGCTGAAGCTTTCTTT. This gives the protein CASSFRGGAEAFF.

The V call is TRBV14, the J call TRBJ1-2; no clear D. CDR3 length: 13 residues. Germline V lookup: CDR1 SGHDN, CDR2 FVKESK. V lost 1 base and J 7 bases, leaving 10 bases between the germline ends. As DNA, the CDR3 is TGTGCCAGCAGCCAAGTAAAAGGGAGTGGCTACACCTTC. Translated, it gives CASSQVKGSGYTF.

V usage is TRBV2 and J usage is TRBJ1-6; a weak D match, TRBD1 (6 bases). There are 17 residues in the CDR3. Between the trimmed V and J ends, which lost 5 bases and 9 bases, there was a span of 23 bases. CDR1 and CDR2 (germline): SNHLY, FYNNEI. CDR3 region: CASSSPFPRGSGSPLHF. The CDR3 coding sequence is TGTGCCAGCAGTTCCCCTTTCCCCAGGGGCTCTGGTTCACCCCTCCACTTT.

V and J are TRBV27 and TRBJ1-2; 8 bases map to TRBD1. This CDR3 has 15 amino acids. Germline V CDR1 and CDR2: MNHEY, SMNVEV (reference sequence). Losses at the gene ends were 3 bases for V and 7 bases for J; bases not matched to a gene: 10. CDR3 in amino acids: CASSLYTGGAGGYTF. For the CDR3, the DNA is TGTGCCAGCAGTTTGTATACAGGGGGGGCTGGTGGCTACACCTTC.

J is TRBJ1-1 and V is TRBV2; 8 bases are shared with TRBD1. The V gene end was trimmed by 8 bases and the J gene end by 1 base; junction bases not matched to a gene: 6. The CDR3 extends over 14 amino acids. The germline CDR1 and CDR2 sequences are SNHLY and FYNNEI. CDR3 protein: CASQGQGSNTEAFF. DNA of the CDR3: TGTGCCAGCCAAGGACAGGGCTCGAACACTGAAGCTTTCTTT.